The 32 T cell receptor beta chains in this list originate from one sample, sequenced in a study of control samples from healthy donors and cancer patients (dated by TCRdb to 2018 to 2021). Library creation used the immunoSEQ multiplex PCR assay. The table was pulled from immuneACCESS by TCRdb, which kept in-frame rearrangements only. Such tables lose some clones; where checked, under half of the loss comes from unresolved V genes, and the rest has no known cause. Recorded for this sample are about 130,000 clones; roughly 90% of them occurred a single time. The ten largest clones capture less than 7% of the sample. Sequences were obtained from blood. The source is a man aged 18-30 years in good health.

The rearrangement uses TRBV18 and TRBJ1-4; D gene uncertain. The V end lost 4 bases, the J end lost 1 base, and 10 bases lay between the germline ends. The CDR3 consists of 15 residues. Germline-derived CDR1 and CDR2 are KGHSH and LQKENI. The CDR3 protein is CASSLTTVTNEKLFF. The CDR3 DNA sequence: TGTGCCAGCTCACTTACGACGGTAACTAATGAAAAACTGTTTTTT.

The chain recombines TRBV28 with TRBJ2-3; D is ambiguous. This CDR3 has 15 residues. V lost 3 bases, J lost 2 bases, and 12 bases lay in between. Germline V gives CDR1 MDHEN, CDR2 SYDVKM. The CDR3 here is CASSFRQLATDTQYF. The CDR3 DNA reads TGTGCCAGCAGTTTCAGGCAGTTGGCCACAGATACGCAGTATTTT.

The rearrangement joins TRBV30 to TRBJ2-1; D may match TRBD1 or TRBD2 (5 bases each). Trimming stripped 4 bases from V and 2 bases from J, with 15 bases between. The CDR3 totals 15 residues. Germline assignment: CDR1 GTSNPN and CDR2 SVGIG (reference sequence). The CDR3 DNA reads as TGTGCCTGGACCCAGGCGAGGGGCCCCTACAATGAGCAGTTCTTC. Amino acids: CAWTQARGPYNEQFF.

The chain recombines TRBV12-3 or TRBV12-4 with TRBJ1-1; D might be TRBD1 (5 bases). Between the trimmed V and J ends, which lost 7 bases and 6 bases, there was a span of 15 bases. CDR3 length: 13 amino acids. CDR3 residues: CASTRDRRSEAFF. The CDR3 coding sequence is TGTGCCAGCACTAGGGACCGGAGATCTGAAGCTTTCTTT.

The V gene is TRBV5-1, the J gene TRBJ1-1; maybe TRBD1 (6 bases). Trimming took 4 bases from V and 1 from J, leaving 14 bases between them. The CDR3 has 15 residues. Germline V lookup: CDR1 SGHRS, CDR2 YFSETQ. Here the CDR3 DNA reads TGCGCCAGCAGCGTCACCGGGACAACGAACACTGAAGCTTTCTTT. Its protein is CASSVTGTTNTEAFF.

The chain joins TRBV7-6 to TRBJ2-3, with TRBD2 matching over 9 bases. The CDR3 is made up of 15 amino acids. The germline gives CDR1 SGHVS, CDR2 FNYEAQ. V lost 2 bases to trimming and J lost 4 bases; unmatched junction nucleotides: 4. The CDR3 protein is CASSLNAGGPDTQYF. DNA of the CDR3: TGTGCCAGCAGCTTAAATGCGGGGGGGCCAGATACGCAGTATTTT.

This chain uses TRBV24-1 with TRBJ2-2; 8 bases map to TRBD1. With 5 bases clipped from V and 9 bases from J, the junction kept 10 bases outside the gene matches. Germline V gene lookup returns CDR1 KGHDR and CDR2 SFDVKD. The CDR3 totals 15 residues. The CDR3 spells CATSVKAGGRWELFF. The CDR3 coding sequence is TGTGCCACCAGTGTGAAGGCAGGGGGCCGCTGGGAGCTGTTTTTT.

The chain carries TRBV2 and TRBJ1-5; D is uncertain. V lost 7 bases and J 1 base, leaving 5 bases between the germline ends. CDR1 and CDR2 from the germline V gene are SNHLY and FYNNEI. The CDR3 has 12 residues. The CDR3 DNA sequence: TGTGCCAGCATGCAGAGCAATCAGCCCCAGCATTTT. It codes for CASMQSNQPQHF.

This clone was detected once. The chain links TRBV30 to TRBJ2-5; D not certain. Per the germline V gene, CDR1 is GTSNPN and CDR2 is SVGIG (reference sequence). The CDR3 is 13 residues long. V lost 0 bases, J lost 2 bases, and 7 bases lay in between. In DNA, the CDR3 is TGTGCCTGGAGTGTGGGCGGACAAGAGACCCAGTACTTC. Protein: CAWSVGGQETQYF.

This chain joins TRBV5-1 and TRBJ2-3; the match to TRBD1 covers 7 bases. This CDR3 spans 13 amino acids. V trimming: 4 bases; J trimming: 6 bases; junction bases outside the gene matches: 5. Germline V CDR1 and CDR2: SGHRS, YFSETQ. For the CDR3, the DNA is TGCGCCAGCAGCGCGACAGGGACCGATACGCAGTATTTT. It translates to CASSATGTDTQYF.

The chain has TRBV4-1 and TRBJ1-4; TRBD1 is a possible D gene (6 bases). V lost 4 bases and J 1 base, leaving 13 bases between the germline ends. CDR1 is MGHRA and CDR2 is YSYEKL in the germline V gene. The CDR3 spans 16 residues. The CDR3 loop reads CASSRSLTGTNEKLFF. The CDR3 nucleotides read TGCGCCAGCAGCCGCTCCCTGACAGGAACTAATGAAAAACTGTTTTTT.

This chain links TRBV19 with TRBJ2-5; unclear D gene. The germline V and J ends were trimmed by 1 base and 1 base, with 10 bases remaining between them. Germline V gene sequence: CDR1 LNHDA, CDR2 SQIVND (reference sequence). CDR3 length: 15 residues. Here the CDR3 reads CASSIGSLPQETQYF. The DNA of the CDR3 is TGTGCCAGTAGTATAGGGTCCTTACCCCAAGAGACCCAGTACTTC. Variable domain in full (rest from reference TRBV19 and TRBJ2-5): DGGITQSPKYLFRKEGQNVTLSCEQNLNHDAMYWYRQDPGQGLRLIYYSQIVNDFQKGDIAEGYSVSREKKESFPLTVTSAQKNPTAFYLCASSIGSLPQETQYFGPGTRLLVL.

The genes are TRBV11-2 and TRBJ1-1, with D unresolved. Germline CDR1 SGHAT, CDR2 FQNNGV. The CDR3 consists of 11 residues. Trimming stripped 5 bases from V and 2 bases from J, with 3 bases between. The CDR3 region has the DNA TGTGCCAGCAGCCCTAACACTGAAGCTTTCTTT. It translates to CASSPNTEAFF. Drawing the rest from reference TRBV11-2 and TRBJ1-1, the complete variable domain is EAGVAQSPRYKIIEKRQSVAFWCNPISGHATLYWYQQILGQGPKLLIQFQNNGVVDDSQLPKDRFSAERLKGVDSTLKIQPAKLEDSAVYLCASSPNTEAFFGQGTRLTVV.

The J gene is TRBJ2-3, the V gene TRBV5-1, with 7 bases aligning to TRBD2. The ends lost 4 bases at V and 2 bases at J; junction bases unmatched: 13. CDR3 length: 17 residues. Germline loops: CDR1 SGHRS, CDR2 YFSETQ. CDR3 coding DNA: TGCGCCAGCAGCAATGGGGGGGGTCCCCCCATCACAGATACGCAGTATTTT. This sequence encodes CASSNGGGPPITDTQYF.

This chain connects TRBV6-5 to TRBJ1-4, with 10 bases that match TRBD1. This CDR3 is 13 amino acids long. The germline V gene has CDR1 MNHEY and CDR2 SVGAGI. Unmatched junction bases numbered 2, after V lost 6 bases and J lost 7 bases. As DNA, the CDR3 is TGTGCCAGCAGAGGGACAGGGGTTGAAAAACTGTTTTTT. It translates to CASRGTGVEKLFF.

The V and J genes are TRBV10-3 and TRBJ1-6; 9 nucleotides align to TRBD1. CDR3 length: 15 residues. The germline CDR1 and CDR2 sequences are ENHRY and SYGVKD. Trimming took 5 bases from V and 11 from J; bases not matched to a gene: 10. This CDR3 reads CAISPADRGLTPLHF. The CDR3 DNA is TGTGCCATCAGTCCTGCGGACAGGGGACTCACACCCCTCCACTTT.

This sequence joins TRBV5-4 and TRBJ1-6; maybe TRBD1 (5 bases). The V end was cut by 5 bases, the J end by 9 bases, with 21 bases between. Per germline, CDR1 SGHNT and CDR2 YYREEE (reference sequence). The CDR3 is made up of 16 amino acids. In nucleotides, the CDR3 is TGTGCCAGCAGTCTCGACCCTGGGGGGAACGGTTCACCCCTCCACTTT. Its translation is CASSLDPGGNGSPLHF.

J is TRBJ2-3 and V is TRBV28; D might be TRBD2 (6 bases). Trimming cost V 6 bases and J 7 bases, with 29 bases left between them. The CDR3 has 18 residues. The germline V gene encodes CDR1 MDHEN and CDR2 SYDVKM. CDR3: CASSPLIRGAKSGHTQYF. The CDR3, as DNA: TGTGCCAGCAGCCCATTAATTCGTGGGGCCAAAAGCGGGCATACGCAGTATTTT.

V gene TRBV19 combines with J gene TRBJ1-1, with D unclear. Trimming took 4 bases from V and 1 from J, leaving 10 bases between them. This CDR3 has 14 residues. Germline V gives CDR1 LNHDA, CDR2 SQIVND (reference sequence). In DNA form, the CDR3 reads TGTGCCAGTAGTAGGCGGGAGAAGAACACTGAAGCTTTCTTT. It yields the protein CASSRREKNTEAFF. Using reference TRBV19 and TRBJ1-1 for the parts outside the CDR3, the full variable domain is DGGITQSPKYLFRKEGQNVTLSCEQNLNHDAMYWYRQDPGQGLRLIYYSQIVNDFQKGDIAEGYSVSREKKESFPLTVTSAQKNPTAFYLCASSRREKNTEAFFGQGTRLTVV.

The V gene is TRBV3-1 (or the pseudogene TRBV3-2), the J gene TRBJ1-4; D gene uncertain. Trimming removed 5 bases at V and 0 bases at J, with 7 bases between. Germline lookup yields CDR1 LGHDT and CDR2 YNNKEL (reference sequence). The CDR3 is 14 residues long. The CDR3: CASSRRSTNEKLFF. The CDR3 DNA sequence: TGTGCCAGCAGCAGGAGATCAACTAATGAAAAACTGTTTTTT.

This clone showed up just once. The CDR3: CAISESEGGNSPLHF. In DNA, the CDR3 is TGTGCCATCAGTGAGTCCGAGGGAGGTAATTCACCCCTCCACTTT. This chain joins TRBV10-3 and TRBJ1-6; D is uncertain. Per germline, CDR1 ENHRY and CDR2 SYGVKD. The ends were cut back, 0 bases at V and 6 bases at J, with 9 bases in the middle. The CDR3 is 15 residues long.

For the CDR3, the DNA is TGTGCCAGCAGTAGAGAAAACGAGCAGTACTTC. It yields the protein CASSRENEQYF. The gene calls are TRBV6-5 and TRBJ2-7, with D hard to call. Germline V CDR1 and CDR2: MNHEY, SVGAGI. The ends were cut back, 5 bases at V and 5 bases at J, with 7 bases in the middle. This CDR3 comprises 11 residues.

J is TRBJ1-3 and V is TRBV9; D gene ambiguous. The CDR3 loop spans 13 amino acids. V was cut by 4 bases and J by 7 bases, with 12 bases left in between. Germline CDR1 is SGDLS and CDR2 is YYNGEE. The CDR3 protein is CASSTQVGNTIYF. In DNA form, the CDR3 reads TGTGCCAGCAGCACCCAGGTCGGGAACACCATATATTTT. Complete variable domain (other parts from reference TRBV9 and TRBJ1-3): DSGVTQTPKHLITATGQRVTLRCSPRSGDLSVYWYQQSLDQGLQFLIQYYNGEERAKGNILERFSAQQFPDLHSELNLSSLELGDSALYFCASSTQVGNTIYFGEGSWLTVV.

CDR3 in amino acids: CASSETFREQETQYF. CDR3 DNA sequence: TGTGCCAGCAGCGAGACCTTTCGGGAGCAAGAGACCCAGTACTTC. The chain carries TRBV9 and TRBJ2-5, with a possible D match to TRBD2 (6 bases). Per germline, CDR1 SGDLS and CDR2 YYNGEE. Trimming took off 3 bases at V and 2 bases at J, with 14 bases between the two ends. CDR3 length: 15 residues.

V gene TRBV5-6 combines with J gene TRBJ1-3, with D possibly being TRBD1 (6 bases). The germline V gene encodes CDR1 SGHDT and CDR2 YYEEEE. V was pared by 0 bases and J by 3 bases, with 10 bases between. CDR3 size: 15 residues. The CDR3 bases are TGTGCCAGCAGCTTGGGGCCGACAGGTGGAAACACCATATATTTT. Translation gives CASSLGPTGGNTIYF.

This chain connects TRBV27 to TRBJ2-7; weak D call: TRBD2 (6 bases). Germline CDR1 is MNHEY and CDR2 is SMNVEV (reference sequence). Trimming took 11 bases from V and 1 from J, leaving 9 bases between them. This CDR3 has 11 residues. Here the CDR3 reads CAAGISYEQYF. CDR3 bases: TGTGCCGCGGGGATTTCCTACGAGCAGTACTTC.

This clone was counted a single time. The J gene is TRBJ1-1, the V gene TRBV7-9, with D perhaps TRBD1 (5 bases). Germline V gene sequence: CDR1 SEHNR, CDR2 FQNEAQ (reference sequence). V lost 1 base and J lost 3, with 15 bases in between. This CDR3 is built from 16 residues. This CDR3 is CASSLGPSGYHTEAFF. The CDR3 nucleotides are TGTGCCAGCAGCTTAGGCCCCTCAGGGTACCACACTGAAGCTTTCTTT.

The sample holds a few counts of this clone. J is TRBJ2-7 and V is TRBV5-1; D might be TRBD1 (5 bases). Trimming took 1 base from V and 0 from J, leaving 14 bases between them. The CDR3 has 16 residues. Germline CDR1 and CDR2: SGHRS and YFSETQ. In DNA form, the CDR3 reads TGCGCCAGCAGCTTGAACGGGCAGGGTAGCTCCTACGAGCAGTACTTC. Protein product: CASSLNGQGSSYEQYF.

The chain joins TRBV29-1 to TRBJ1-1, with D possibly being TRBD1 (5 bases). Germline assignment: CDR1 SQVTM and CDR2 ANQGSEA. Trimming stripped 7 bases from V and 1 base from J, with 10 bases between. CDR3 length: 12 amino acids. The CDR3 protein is CSAGQPNTEAFF. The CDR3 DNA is TGCAGCGCGGGGCAGCCGAACACTGAAGCTTTCTTT.

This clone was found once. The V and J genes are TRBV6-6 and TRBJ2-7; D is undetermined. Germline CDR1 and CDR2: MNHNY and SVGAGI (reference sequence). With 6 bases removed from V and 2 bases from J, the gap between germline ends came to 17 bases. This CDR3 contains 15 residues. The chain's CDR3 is CASRPPPGAPYEQYF. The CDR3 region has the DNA TGTGCCAGCAGGCCTCCTCCAGGTGCACCCTACGAGCAGTACTTC.

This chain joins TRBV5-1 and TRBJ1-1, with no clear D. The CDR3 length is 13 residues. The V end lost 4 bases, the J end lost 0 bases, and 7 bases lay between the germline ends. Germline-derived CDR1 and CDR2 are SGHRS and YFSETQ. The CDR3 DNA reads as TGCGCCAGCAGCCTGTCAGTGAACACTGAAGCTTTCTTT. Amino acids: CASSLSVNTEAFF.

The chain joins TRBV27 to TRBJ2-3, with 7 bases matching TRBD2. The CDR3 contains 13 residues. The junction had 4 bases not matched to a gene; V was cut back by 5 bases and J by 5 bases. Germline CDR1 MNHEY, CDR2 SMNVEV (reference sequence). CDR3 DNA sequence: TGTGCCAGCAGTCCGCTAGCGGTAGATACGCAGTATTTT. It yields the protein CASSPLAVDTQYF.